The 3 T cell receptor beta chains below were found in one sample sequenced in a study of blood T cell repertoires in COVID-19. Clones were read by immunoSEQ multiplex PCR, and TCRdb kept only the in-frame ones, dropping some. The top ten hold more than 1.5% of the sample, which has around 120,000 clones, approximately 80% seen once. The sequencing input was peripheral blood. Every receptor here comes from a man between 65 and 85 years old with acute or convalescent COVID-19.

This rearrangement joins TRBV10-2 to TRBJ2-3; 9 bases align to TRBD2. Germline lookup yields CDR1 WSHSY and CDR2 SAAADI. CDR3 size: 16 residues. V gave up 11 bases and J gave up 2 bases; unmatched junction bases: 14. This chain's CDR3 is CAGAGRAGGHTDTQYF. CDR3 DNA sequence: TGCGCCGGGGCGGGGCGAGCGGGGGGCCACACAGATACGCAGTATTTT.

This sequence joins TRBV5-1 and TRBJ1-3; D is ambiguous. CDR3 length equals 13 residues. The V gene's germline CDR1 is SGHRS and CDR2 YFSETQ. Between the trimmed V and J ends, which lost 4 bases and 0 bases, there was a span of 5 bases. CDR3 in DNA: TGCGCCAGCAGCCGGAGCTCTGGAAACACCATATATTTT. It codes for CASSRSSGNTIYF.

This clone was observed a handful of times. CDR3: CASSGLIPEAFF. The DNA of the CDR3 is TGTGCCAGCAGTGGGCTGATTCCTGAAGCTTTCTTT. This rearrangement joins TRBV2 to TRBJ1-1, with D unresolved. The V and J ends lost 4 bases and 6 bases respectively, with 9 bases between them. Per germline, CDR1 SNHLY and CDR2 FYNNEI. This CDR3 is 12 amino acids long.